This T cell receptor (beta chain) appears in the sequencing data of a study of T-cell reconstitution after alpha-beta-depleted transplantation in children. Study-wide results and limits: It was surviving recipient T cells and thymic progenitors that gave some patients high TCRbeta diversity at day 60.

Points on this clonotype: What it binds is not known.

Construction of the TCRbeta library involved unique molecular identifiers. Using its own MiXCR run on the PCR reads, TCRdb lists one record per CDR3 protein. The table has 150,000 to 200,000 distinct CDR3 sequences, approximately 10% seen once. V was pared by 4 bases and J by 8 bases, with 13 bases of the junction left unmatched. The CDR3 length is 15 residues. This receptor was obtained from a boy aged 2 to 10 with acute myeloid leukemia, due to receive a stem cell transplant. Source: PBMCs, taken before TCRalphabeta/CD19-depleted stem cell transplant. The chain couples TRBV12-3 or TRBV12-4 to TRBJ1-2; TRBD1 matches 7 bases. DNA for the CDR3: TGTGCCAGCAGTTCGCCAGTGCAGGGGGACGCGGGCTACACCTTC. Its translation is CASSSPVQGDAGYTF.